This entry is about one T cell receptor (beta chain). Enrollees, roughly 18 to 89 years old, lived in approximately 25 US areas. Symptom resolution, clearance, or two negative PCRs marked the recovered donors of Cohort 3. Germline V gene sequence: CDR1 KGHDR, CDR2 SFDVKD. The CDR3 loop spans 12 amino acids. V was clipped by 3 bases and J by 6 bases, with 5 bases between them. This sample was included in a study of blood T cell repertoires in COVID-19. Study-wide background: Spain, Italy and the United States supplied samples that represented acute and convalescent COVID-19. Nucleic acid was either cDNA or gDNA, and it came from T cells, B-cell-depleted T cells, or PBMCs.

The data were produced by immunoSEQ multiplex PCR, yet TCRdb's version contains in-frame clones alone and is incomplete. The table has roughly 160,000 clones, approximately 80% seen once; the top ten hold 3.4%. The receptor comes from a woman aged 55-70 years who had recovered from COVID-19. Source material: PBMCs or T cells enriched from blood (not recorded which). The V gene is TRBV24-1, the J gene TRBJ2-1; D unclear. The CDR3 DNA reads as TGTGCCACCAGTGATATCTCCAATGAGCAGTTCTTC. It specifies CATSDISNEQFF.